This T cell receptor beta chain appears in the sequencing data of a study of CD8 T cells in ankylosing spondylitis. On this clonotype: The antigen is unknown.

Quantitative barcoded 5'-RACE was used to prepare TCR beta libraries. TCRdb fed the 5' RACE reads into MiXCR, producing one record per CDR3 protein. The data contain approximately 500,000 distinct CDR3 sequences, roughly an eighth of them seen just once; the ten biggest clones take up nearly 7%. Study-wide points: Seemingly characteristic of ankylosing spondylitis blood was a TCR beta motif consisting of about 8 highly homologous variants. Clones tied to disease were said to be significantly enriched in matched ankylosing spondylitis synovial fluid. Previous work reported some of these motif variants in the synovial fluid and blood of reactive arthritis. Clones that were linked to disease were CD8+ and were relatively rare in peripheral blood.

The V gene lost 3 bases and the J gene lost 4 bases, with 11 bases spanning the gap. The germline gives CDR1 SGHDT, CDR2 YYEEEE. The CDR3 totals 13 residues. Sequencing used blood, either unsorted or a sorted T cell fraction (not recorded which). This clonotype was sampled from a male donor with ankylosing spondylitis. The chain employs TRBV5-6 and TRBJ2-7, with a tentative D call TRBD2 (7 bases). The CDR3 coding sequence is TGTGCCAGCAGCTCCGGGGGGCAGTACGAGCAGTACTTC. This encodes CASSSGGQYEQYF. The entire variable domain, with the rest obtained from reference TRBV5-6 and TRBJ2-7, is as follows: DAGVTQSPTHLIKTRGQQVTLRCSPKSGHDTVSWYQQALGQGPQFIFQYYEEEERQRGNFPDRFSGHQFPNYSSELNVNALLLGDSALYLCASSSGGQYEQYFGPGTRLTVT.